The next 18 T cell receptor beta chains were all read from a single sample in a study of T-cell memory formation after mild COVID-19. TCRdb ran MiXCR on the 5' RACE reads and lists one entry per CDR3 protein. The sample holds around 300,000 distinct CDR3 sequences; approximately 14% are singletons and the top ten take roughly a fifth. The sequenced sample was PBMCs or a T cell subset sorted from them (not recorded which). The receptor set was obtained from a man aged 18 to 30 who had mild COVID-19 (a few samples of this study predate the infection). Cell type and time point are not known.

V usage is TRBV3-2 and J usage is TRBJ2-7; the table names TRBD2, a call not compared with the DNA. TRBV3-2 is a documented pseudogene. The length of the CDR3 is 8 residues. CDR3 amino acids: CPPASPYV. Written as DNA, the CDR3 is TGTCCCCCTGCCTCCCCTTACGTC.

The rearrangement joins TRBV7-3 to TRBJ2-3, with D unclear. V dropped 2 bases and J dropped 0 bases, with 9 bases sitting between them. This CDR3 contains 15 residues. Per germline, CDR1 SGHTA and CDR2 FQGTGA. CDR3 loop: CASSLFGSSTDTQYF. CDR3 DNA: TGTGCCAGCAGCTTATTCGGATCTAGCACAGATACGCAGTATTTT.

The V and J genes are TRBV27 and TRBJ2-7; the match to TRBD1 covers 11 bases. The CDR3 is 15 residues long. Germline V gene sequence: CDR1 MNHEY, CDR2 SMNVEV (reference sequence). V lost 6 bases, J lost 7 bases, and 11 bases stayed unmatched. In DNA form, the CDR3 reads TGTGCCAGCAGGGAAGGAGGGACAGGGGGAGGGGAGCAGTACGTC. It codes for CASREGGTGGGEQYV.

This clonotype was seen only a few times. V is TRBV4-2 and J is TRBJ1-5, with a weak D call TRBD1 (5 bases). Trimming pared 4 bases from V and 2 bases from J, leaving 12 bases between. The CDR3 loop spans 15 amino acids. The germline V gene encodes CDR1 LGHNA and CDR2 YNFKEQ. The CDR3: CASSRMEQGNQPQHF. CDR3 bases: TGTGCCAGCAGCCGTATGGAACAGGGCAATCAGCCCCAGCATTTT.

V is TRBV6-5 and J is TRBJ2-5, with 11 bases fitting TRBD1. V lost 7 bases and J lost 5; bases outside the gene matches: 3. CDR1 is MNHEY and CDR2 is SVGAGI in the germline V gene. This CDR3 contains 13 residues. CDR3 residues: CASTRTGGETQYF. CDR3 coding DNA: TGTGCCAGCACGAGGACAGGGGGCGAGACCCAGTACTTC.

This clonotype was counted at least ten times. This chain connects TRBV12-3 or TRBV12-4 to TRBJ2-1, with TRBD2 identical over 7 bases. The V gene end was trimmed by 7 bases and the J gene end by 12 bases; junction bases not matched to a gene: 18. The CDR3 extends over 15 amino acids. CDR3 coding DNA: TGTGCCAGCACCCGTGGCGGGGGTCTGAATGGCTTGCAGTTCTTC. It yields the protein CASTRGGGLNGLQFF.

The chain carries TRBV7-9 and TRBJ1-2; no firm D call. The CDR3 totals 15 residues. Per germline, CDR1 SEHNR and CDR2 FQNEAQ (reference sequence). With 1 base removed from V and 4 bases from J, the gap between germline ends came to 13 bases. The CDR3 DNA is TGTGCCAGCAGCTTAGTTCCCGGCAGTTTCTATGGCTACACCTTC. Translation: CASSLVPGSFYGYTF.

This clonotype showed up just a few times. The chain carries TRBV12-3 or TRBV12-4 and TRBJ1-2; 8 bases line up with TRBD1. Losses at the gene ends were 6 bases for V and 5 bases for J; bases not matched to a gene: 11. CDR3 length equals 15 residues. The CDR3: CASRPSGGVGYGYTF. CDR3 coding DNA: TGTGCCAGCAGACCATCAGGGGGCGTTGGATATGGCTACACCTTC.

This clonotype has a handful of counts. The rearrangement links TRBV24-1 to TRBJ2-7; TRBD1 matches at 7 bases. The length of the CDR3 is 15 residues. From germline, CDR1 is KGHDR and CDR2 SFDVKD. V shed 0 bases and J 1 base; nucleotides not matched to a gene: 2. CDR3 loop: CATSDLQGQSYEQYV. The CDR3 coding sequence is TGTGCCACCAGTGATTTGCAGGGACAGTCCTACGAGCAGTACGTC.

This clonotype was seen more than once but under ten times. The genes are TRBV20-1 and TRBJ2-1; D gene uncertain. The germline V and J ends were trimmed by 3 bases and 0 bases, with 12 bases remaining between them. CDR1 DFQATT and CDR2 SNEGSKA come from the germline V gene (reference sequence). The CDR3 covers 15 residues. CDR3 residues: CSASYPQSSYNEQFF. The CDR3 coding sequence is TGCAGTGCTAGTTACCCGCAAAGCTCCTACAATGAGCAGTTCTTC.

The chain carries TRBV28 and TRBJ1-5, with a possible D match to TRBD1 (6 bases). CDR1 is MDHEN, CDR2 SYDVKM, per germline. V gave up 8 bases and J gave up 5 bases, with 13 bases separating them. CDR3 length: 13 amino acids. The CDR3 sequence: CASRDIGDQPQHF. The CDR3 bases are TGTGCCAGCCGGGACATCGGCGATCAGCCCCAGCATTTT.

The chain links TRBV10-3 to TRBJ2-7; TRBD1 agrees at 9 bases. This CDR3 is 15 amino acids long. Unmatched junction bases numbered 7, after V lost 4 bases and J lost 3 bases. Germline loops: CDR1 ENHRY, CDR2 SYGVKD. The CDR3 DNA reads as TGTGCCATCAGTGGCCCCGGGACAGGGCACTACGAGCAGTACTTC. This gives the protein CAISGPGTGHYEQYF.

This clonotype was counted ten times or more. The CDR3 DNA is TGTGCCAGCAGCTCCGTGCGGGGCTCCTACAATGAGCAGTTCTTC. Translation gives CASSSVRGSYNEQFF. The chain employs TRBV7-2 and TRBJ2-1, with D tentatively TRBD2 (6 bases). The CDR3 runs 15 residues. The germline V gene encodes CDR1 SGHTA and CDR2 FQGNSA. V was cut by 4 bases and J by 0 bases, with 10 bases left in between. Full variable domain (missing parts from reference TRBV7-2 and TRBJ2-1): GAGVSQSPSNKVTEKGKDVELRCDPISGHTALYWYRQSLGQGLEFLIYFQGNSAPDKSGLPSDRFSAERTGGSVSTLTIQRTQQEDSAVYLCASSSVRGSYNEQFFGPGTRLTVL.

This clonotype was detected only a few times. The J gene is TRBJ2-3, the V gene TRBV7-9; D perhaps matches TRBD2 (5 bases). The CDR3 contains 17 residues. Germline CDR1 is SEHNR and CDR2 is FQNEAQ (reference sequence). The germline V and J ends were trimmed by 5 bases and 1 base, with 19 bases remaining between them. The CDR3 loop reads CASSTTGSDYGTDTQYF. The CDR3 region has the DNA TGTGCCAGCAGCACAACCGGAAGTGACTACGGCACAGATACGCAGTATTTT.

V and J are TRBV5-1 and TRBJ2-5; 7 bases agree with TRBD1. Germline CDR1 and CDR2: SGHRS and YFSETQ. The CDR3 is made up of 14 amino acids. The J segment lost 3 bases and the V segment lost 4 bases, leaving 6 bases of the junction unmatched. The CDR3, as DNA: TGCGCCAGCAGCGTTGGGACAGCCAAAGAGACCCAGTACTTC. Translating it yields CASSVGTAKETQYF.

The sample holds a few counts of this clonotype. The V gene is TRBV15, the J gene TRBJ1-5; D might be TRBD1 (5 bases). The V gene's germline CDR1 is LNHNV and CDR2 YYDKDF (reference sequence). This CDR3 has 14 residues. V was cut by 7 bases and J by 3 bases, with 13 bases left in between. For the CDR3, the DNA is TGTGCCACCACTCCCGGGACCTTCAATCAGCCCCAGCATTTT. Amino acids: CATTPGTFNQPQHF. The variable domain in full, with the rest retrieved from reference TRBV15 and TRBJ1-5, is DAMVIQNPRYQVTQFGKPVTLSCSQTLNHNVMYWYQQKSSQAPKLLFHYYDKDFNNEADTPDNFQSRRPNTSFCFLDIRSPGLGDTAMYLCATTPGTFNQPQHFGDGTRLSIL.

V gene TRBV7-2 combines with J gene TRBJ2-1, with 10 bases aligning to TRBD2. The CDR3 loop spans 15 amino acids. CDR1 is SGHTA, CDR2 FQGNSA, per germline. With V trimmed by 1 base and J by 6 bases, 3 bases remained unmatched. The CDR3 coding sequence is TGTGCCAGCAGCTTAGGCGGGACTAGCGCCAATGAGCAGTTCTTC. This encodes CASSLGGTSANEQFF. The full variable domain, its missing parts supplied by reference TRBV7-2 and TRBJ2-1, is GAGVSQSPSNKVTEKGKDVELRCDPISGHTALYWYRQSLGQGLEFLIYFQGNSAPDKSGLPSDRFSAERTGGSVSTLTIQRTQQEDSAVYLCASSLGGTSANEQFFGPGTRLTVL.

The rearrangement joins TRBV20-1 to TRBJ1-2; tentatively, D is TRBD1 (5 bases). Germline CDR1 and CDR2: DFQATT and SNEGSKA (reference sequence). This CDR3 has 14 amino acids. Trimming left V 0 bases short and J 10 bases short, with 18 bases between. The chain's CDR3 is CSARDRVGYGFYTF. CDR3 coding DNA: TGCAGTGCTAGAGACAGGGTCGGCTATGGCTTCTACACCTTC.